This TCR beta chain emerged from a study of T cells in Graves' hyperthyroidism and ophthalmopathy. Study-wide results and caveats: Blood also showed most of the thyroid clonotypes that were expanded above 0.001.

The sample holds a few counts of this clonotype. Antigen unknown. Uncontrolled infection, other autoimmune disease, pregnancy or lactation led to exclusion. For the diagnoses, clinical symptoms, serum thyroxine and TRAb, thyroid ultrasound and orbital computed tomography were used. From approximately 9.5 ml of fresh peripheral blood, PBMCs were isolated. Template material for amplifying TCR beta CDR3 regions consisted of RNA transcripts. A set of HTBI primers served as the primers for a first-round RT-PCR of the TCR CDR3. Each CDR3 protein is one row after TCRdb ran MiXCR on the multiplex PCR reads. The sample includes about 640,000 distinct CDR3 sequences, about 20% of them seen just once. The CDR3 is made up of 16 amino acids. V shed 5 bases, J shed 2 bases, and the junction held 11 bases outside the gene matches. Germline CDR1 reads LNHNV; CDR2 reads YYDKDF (reference sequence).

The sequenced sample was blood. The rearrangement links TRBV15 to TRBJ2-5; TRBD1 agrees at 7 bases. This clonotype was sampled from a man aged 30 to 45 with Graves' ophthalmopathy. CDR3 region: CATSPGRGGGQETQYF. The CDR3 coding sequence is TGTGCCACCAGCCCGGGGCGAGGGGGCGGGCAAGAGACCCAGTACTTC.